These 4 T cell receptor beta chains originate from one sample sequenced in a study of blood T cell repertoires in COVID-19. The assay was immunoSEQ multiplex PCR, and TCRdb's table has in-frame clones only and misses some. The repertoire includes about 70,000 clones, around 85% of them detected once, and about 15% sits in the top ten. Source material: peripheral blood. These receptors came from a man aged 40-55 years with COVID-19, enrolled during active disease.

This chain joins TRBV9 and TRBJ2-1; 9 bases fit TRBD1. Germline V gene data show CDR1 as SGDLS and CDR2 as YYNGEE. There are 17 residues in the CDR3. The J segment lost 5 bases and the V segment lost 3 bases, leaving 12 bases of the junction unmatched. The CDR3: CASSASLGTGLDNEQFF. CDR3 nucleotide sequence: TGTGCCAGCAGCGCTTCACTCGGGACAGGGTTGGACAATGAGCAGTTCTTC.

The CDR3 here is CASSLVAGYQETQYF. For the CDR3, the DNA is TGCGCCAGCAGCTTGGTAGCGGGTTACCAAGAGACCCAGTACTTC. The V call is TRBV5-1, the J call TRBJ2-5; 7 bases map to TRBD2. The V segment lost 0 bases and the J segment 0 bases; nucleotides outside the gene matches: 2. Germline CDR1 reads SGHRS; CDR2 reads YFSETQ. CDR3 length equals 15 residues.

This chain uses TRBV28 with TRBJ1-2; D is uncertain. The CDR3 runs to 14 residues. CDR1 and CDR2 (germline): MDHEN, SYDVKM. V was cut by 5 bases and J by 1 base, with 11 bases left in between. The CDR3 here is CASSESGSNYGYTF. The CDR3 DNA follows: TGTGCCAGCAGTGAATCAGGAAGTAACTATGGCTACACCTTC.

The CDR3 sequence: CASSPPTGQGAGELFF. The CDR3 coding sequence is TGTGCCAGCTCACCACCGACCGGTCAAGGGGCCGGGGAGCTGTTTTTT. The chain combines TRBV18 with TRBJ2-2; D possibly corresponds to TRBD1 (5 bases). V shed 0 bases and J shed 6 bases, with 14 bases lying between them. This CDR3 has 16 amino acids. The germline V gene has CDR1 KGHSH and CDR2 LQKENI.